The 19 T cell receptor beta chains below come from one sample, sequenced in a study of CD8 T cells in Susac syndrome (dated by TCRdb to the late 2010s). The library was generated by the immunoSEQ multiplex PCR assay. RNA was extracted using the RNeasy kit, and about 0.5 to 1 ug of the RNA was reverse transcribed with random hexamers. In-frame beta chains were kept once TCRdb had trimmed the public reads at Q25 with fastp and called clones with MiXCR. One record per CDR3 amino acid sequence lists the most common genes and DNA. This sample comprises 300,000 to 350,000 distinct CDR3 sequences, around 90% of them detected only once. The top ten clones comprise less than 0.08% of the sample. The sequencing input was CD4+ T cells from PBMCs. The receptors derive from a human donor with multiple sclerosis.

The chain joins TRBV6-2 or TRBV6-3 to TRBJ2-1; 7 nucleotides line up with TRBD2. Germline CDR1 reads MNHEY; CDR2 reads SVGEGT. This CDR3 has 16 amino acids. The J segment lost 6 bases and the V segment lost 2 bases, leaving 10 bases of the junction unmatched. The CDR3 DNA is TGTGCCAGCAGTTACCCCCGGACTAGTGGGGGCAATGAGCAGTTCTTC. This gives the protein CASSYPRTSGGNEQFF.

The chain is built from TRBV7-9 and TRBJ2-2; TRBD2 agrees at 9 bases. This CDR3 is 17 amino acids long. Germline CDR1 reads SEHNR; CDR2 reads FQNEAQ (reference sequence). V lost 4 bases to trimming and J lost 0 bases; unmatched junction nucleotides: 6. The CDR3 bases are TGTGCCAGCAGCTCGAAGACTAGCGGAGCGAACACCGGGGAGCTGTTTTTT. This sequence encodes CASSSKTSGANTGELFF.

A single count supports this clonotype. J is TRBJ1-1 and V is TRBV3-1; tentatively, D is TRBD1 (6 bases). Trimming left V 4 bases short and J 4 bases short, with 16 bases between. There are 15 residues in the CDR3. Germline V CDR1 and CDR2: LGHDT, YNNKEL (reference sequence). Written as DNA, the CDR3 is TGTGCCAGCAGCCGAGTTGGGGGGGCGGTCACTGAAGCTTTCTTT. Translation: CASSRVGGAVTEAFF. Full variable domain (outside the CDR3, taken from reference TRBV3-1 and TRBJ1-1): DTAVSQTPKYLVTQMGNDKSIKCEQNLGHDTMYWYKQDSKKFLKIMFSYNNKELIINETVPNRFSPKSPDKAHLNLHINSLELGDSAVYFCASSRVGGAVTEAFFGQGTRLTVV.

The CDR3 bases are TGTGCCAGCAGTTACTCGACCCGAAGTACGCAGTATTTT. Its translation: CASSYSTRSTQYF. This chain connects TRBV6-6 to TRBJ2-3; no definite D call. Per germline, CDR1 MNHNY and CDR2 SVGAGI (reference sequence). CDR3 length equals 13 residues. V lost 0 bases and J 8 bases, leaving 9 bases between the germline ends.

This clonotype was counted a few times. This chain uses TRBV6-6 with TRBJ2-7, with 11 bases matching TRBD1. The length of the CDR3 is 14 residues. With V trimmed by 11 bases and J by 7 bases, 13 bases remained unmatched. Germline assignment: CDR1 MNHNY and CDR2 SVGAGI (reference sequence). The DNA of the CDR3 is TGTGCCGTATCTGGGGACAGGGGGTTTGAAGAGCAGTACTTC. This translates into CAVSGDRGFEEQYF.

The chain employs TRBV6-2 or TRBV6-3 and TRBJ2-1, with 10 bases matching TRBD2. Per germline, CDR1 MNHEY and CDR2 SVGEGT. V was clipped by 7 bases and J by 8 bases; unmatched bases: 5. The CDR3 is 13 residues long. For the CDR3, the DNA is TGTGCCAGCAACATAGCGGGAGGACATGAGCAGTTCTTC. Residues: CASNIAGGHEQFF.

The chain employs TRBV2 and TRBJ2-5; D tentatively reads TRBD1 or TRBD2 (7 bases each). The germline V gene has CDR1 SNHLY and CDR2 FYNNEI. CDR3 length equals 15 residues. Trimming took 6 bases from V and 4 from J, leaving 18 bases between them. The CDR3 bases are TGTGCCAGCAGGGGGGGGACAGCCCGTGGAGAGACCCAGTACTTC. It yields the protein CASRGGTARGETQYF.

This chain uses TRBV20-1 with TRBJ1-3, with 12 bases matching TRBD1. This CDR3 spans 19 amino acids. The junction had 13 bases not matched to a gene; V was cut back by 4 bases and J by 0 bases. Germline V CDR1 and CDR2: DFQATT, SNEGSKA (reference sequence). CDR3 residues: CSATPGQGARLHSGNTIYF. As DNA, the CDR3 is TGCAGTGCTACCCCGGGACAGGGGGCTCGGCTGCACTCTGGAAACACCATATATTTT.

This chain joins TRBV19 and TRBJ2-2; D not certain. Trimming removed 7 bases from V and 5 bases from J, with 17 bases in between. The germline V gene has CDR1 LNHDA and CDR2 SQIVND (reference sequence). The CDR3 length is 15 residues. The DNA for the CDR3 is TGTGCCAGTACTATGGCTCAACCAGGAACCGGGGAGCTGTTTTTT. It is translated as CASTMAQPGTGELFF.

This sequence joins TRBV7-2 and TRBJ2-7; the match to TRBD2 covers 7 bases. Germline loops: CDR1 SGHTA, CDR2 FQGNSA. The CDR3 sequence is 15 residues long. V gave up 4 bases and J gave up 0 bases; unmatched junction bases: 6. The CDR3 region has the DNA TGTGCCAGCAGCTCCGTGGTAGCGGGCTCCTACGAGCAGTACTTC. Its translation is CASSSVVAGSYEQYF. Filled out from reference TRBV7-2 and TRBJ2-7, the complete variable domain reads GAGVSQSPSNKVTEKGKDVELRCDPISGHTALYWYRQSLGQGLEFLIYFQGNSAPDKSGLPSDRFSAERTGGSVSTLTIQRTQQEDSAVYLCASSSVVAGSYEQYFGPGTRLTVT.

The J gene is TRBJ2-7, the V gene TRBV7-2, with D tentatively TRBD1 or TRBD2 (6 bases each). With 0 bases removed from V and 6 bases from J, the gap between germline ends came to 12 bases. This CDR3 has 14 amino acids. The V gene's germline CDR1 is SGHTA and CDR2 FQGNSA. The CDR3 coding sequence is TGTGCCAGCAGCTTAGCGGAGGGACATCGCGAGCAGTACTTC. Translated, it gives CASSLAEGHREQYF.

The chain links TRBV12-3 or TRBV12-4 to TRBJ2-1, with D possibly matching TRBD1 (6 bases). The CDR3 length is 12 residues. Between the trimmed V and J ends, which lost 5 bases and 12 bases, there was a span of 14 bases. The CDR3 bases are TGTGCCAGCAGTCCCGCCGGACAGCGGCAGTTCTTC. Protein: CASSPAGQRQFF.

V and J are TRBV2 and TRBJ1-5, with D hard to call. In germline, CDR1 is SNHLY, CDR2 FYNNEI. V was shortened by 7 bases and J by 2 bases, with 9 bases between the two germline ends. This CDR3 comprises 13 residues. The CDR3 protein is CASTTQRNQPQHF. The CDR3 nucleotides read TGTGCCAGCACGACACAGCGCAATCAGCCCCAGCATTTT.

This clonotype has only one observation. The rearrangement joins TRBV7-2 to TRBJ2-7, with D possibly being TRBD2 (5 bases). The CDR3 is 13 amino acids. CDR1 and CDR2 from the germline V gene are SGHTA and FQGNSA. V lost 5 bases, J lost 3 bases, and 11 bases lay in between. CDR3 sequence reads: CASSPRDFYEQYF. The CDR3 nucleotides read TGTGCCAGCAGCCCCCGGGATTTCTACGAGCAGTACTTC.

The chain employs TRBV19 and TRBJ1-5, with D perhaps matching TRBD1 (6 bases). The germline CDR1 and CDR2 sequences are LNHDA and SQIVND (reference sequence). V was shortened by 11 bases and J by 4 bases, with 15 bases between the two germline ends. The CDR3 has 13 amino acids. The DNA of the CDR3 is TGTGCCGGAGGACAGTCCTCAAATCAGCCCCAGCATTTT. It is translated as CAGGQSSNQPQHF.

This clonotype occurred a few times. The chain employs TRBV27 and TRBJ2-7; 9 bases align to TRBD2. The length of the CDR3 is 16 residues. V dropped 0 bases and J dropped 2; count of bases not matched to a gene: 5. Per germline, CDR1 MNHEY and CDR2 SMNVEV (reference sequence). CDR3: CASSLSLAGIPYEQYF. The CDR3 coding sequence is TGTGCCAGCAGTTTATCCCTAGCGGGGATTCCCTACGAGCAGTACTTC.

V usage is TRBV6-5 and J usage is TRBJ1-1; D is unresolved. Germline V gene data show CDR1 as MNHEY and CDR2 as SVGAGI. This CDR3 has 17 residues. Deletions cut 5 bases from V and 7 bases from J, with 26 bases between. CDR3 in amino acids: CASSIRGWGETRNEAFF. DNA of the CDR3: TGTGCCAGCAGTATTCGAGGTTGGGGAGAAACCCGAAATGAAGCTTTCTTT.

The chain carries TRBV30 and TRBJ2-2, with unresolved D. This CDR3 is 16 amino acids long. Germline CDR1 GTSNPN, CDR2 SVGIG (reference sequence). CDR3: CAGVFGPLANTGELFF. CDR3 DNA sequence: TGTGCTGGGGTATTTGGGCCACTCGCGAACACCGGGGAGCTGTTTTTT.

V is TRBV29-1 and J is TRBJ2-2; D is uncertain. The CDR3 consists of 14 residues. Germline assignment: CDR1 SQVTM and CDR2 ANQGSEA. Trimming took off 2 bases at V and 5 bases at J, with 12 bases between the two ends. CDR3 nucleotides: TGCAGCGTTGAACGGGCGCTGGGGACCGGGGAGCTGTTTTTT. Translation: CSVERALGTGELFF.